This T cell receptor (beta chain) was captured by sequencing in a study of T cells in Graves' hyperthyroidism and ophthalmopathy. General observations from the study: Expanded thyroid clonotypes (above 0.001) were mostly also found in blood.

Patients aged 18 to 65 had newly diagnosed hyperthyroidism lasting under 2 months. Diagnosis relied on clinical symptoms, serum thyroxine and TRAb, thyroid ultrasound and orbital computed tomography. Trimming took 2 bases from V and 1 from J, leaving 11 bases between them. Germline-derived CDR1 and CDR2 are PRHDT and FYEKMQ (reference sequence). The CDR3 covers 15 residues. Of note for this clonotype: Antigen: not known.

Authors of the study amplified TCR beta CDR3 regions from RNA transcripts. With the HTBI primer set, the TCR CDR3 went through a first round of RT-PCR. TCRdb re-analysed the multiplex PCR reads in MiXCR, keeping a single row per CDR3 protein. The sample yields about half a million distinct CDR3 sequences, 20% seen once. This TCR was recovered from a man between 18 and 35 years old with Graves' hyperthyroidism. The specimen sequenced was blood. The chain employs TRBV13 and TRBJ1-1; possible D gene TRBD1, 6 bases. The CDR3 loop is CASSLRTDKNTEAFF. CDR3 sequence (DNA): TGTGCCAGCAGCTTAAGGACAGACAAGAACACTGAAGCTTTCTTT.